A selection of T cell receptor beta chains follows, all from one sample in a study of cytomegalovirus exposure and HLA in healthy donors. Measured with immunoSEQ multiplex PCR; TCRdb has only the in-frame clones, and not every one. Of some 180,000 clones listed, roughly 82% were seen once; the top ten hold roughly 1.2%. The sequenced sample was PBMCs. Receptor source: a girl aged 2-10 years in good health and CMV-seropositive. The CDR3 runs from the conserved cysteine through the conserved F or W. A D gene is named only where the DNA matches it firmly. Expanded clones get a size class; other rows say once, few or many, or leave the size out.

d_call clone_size j_call v_call cdr3_aa cdr3_nt
- - TRBJ2-4 TRBV30 CAWGVSGPNIQYF TGTGCCTGGGGTGTTAGTGGTCCCAACATTCAGTACTTC
- - TRBJ1-1 TRBV27 CASSQRQVTEAFF TGTGCCAGCAGTCAACGACAGGTGACTGAAGCTTTCTTT
- - TRBJ1-1 TRBV6-6 CASSRQVSDRKAFF TGTGCCAGCAGTCGACAGGTCTCGGATAGGAAAGCTTTCTTT
- - TRBJ1-2 TRBV6-1 CASGQNYGYTF TGTGCCAGCGGACAGAACTATGGCTACACCTTC
TRBD1 few TRBJ1-1 TRBV9 CASSVDEGGKAFF TGTGCCAGCAGCGTAGATGAAGGGGGCAAAGCTTTCTTT
- - TRBJ1-1 TRBV19 CASSIGDRARGTEAFF TGTGCCAGTAGTATAGGTGACCGGGCCCGGGGAACTGAAGCTTTCTTT
- - TRBJ1-1 TRBV20-1 CSAREATEAFF TGCAGTGCTAGGGAGGCCACTGAAGCTTTCTTT
- - TRBJ1-1 TRBV2 CASIERSGQLSTEAFF TGTGCCAGCATAGAGAGGTCAGGACAGTTGAGCACTGAAGCTTTCTTT
TRBD1 - TRBJ2-3 TRBV12-5 CASGFVTDRGGDTQYF TGTGCTAGTGGTTTTGTAACCGACAGGGGAGGAGATACGCAGTATTTT
- - TRBJ1-5 TRBV29-1 CSALIGGEMDQPQHF TGCAGCGCACTCATAGGGGGAGAGATGGATCAGCCCCAGCATTTT
TRBD1 - TRBJ1-1 TRBV6-5 CASSFGTGPEAFF TGTGCCAGCAGTTTTGGGACAGGACCTGAAGCTTTCTTT
TRBD1 - TRBJ1-1 TRBV7-8 CASKLREGAGGNTEAFF TGTGCCTCAAAGCTTAGAGAAGGGGCAGGGGGGAACACTGAAGCTTTCTTT
- - TRBJ2-6 TRBV14 CASSAYRDSGANVLTF TGTGCCAGCAGCGCTTACAGGGATTCTGGGGCCAACGTCCTGACTTTC
TRBD2 - TRBJ2-1 TRBV14 CASSHTPGLAAQARYNEQFF TGTGCCAGCAGCCACACGCCGGGACTAGCGGCCCAAGCCCGCTACAATGAGCAGTTCTTC
- once TRBJ2-7 TRBV7-3 CASSFNGGYEQYF TGTGCCAGCAGCTTCAACGGAGGTTACGAGCAGTACTTC
- - TRBJ2-1 TRBV19 CASTPPGSYNEQFF TGTGCCAGTACTCCCCCCGGCTCCTACAATGAGCAGTTCTTC
- few TRBJ2-3 TRBV5-1 CASSPTSTDTQYF TGCGCCAGCAGCCCTACGAGCACAGATACGCAGTATTTT
- few TRBJ1-1 TRBV6-6 CASSYRRDLSTEAFF TGTGCCAGCAGTTACCGCAGGGATTTATCCACTGAAGCTTTCTTT
- - TRBJ1-1 TRBV12-1 CASSLGQTGTEAFF TGTGCCAGCAGCTTAGGACAGACCGGCACTGAAGCTTTCTTT
- - TRBJ2-1 TRBV29-1 CSVDDRSSYNEQFF TGCAGCGTTGACGACAGGAGCTCCTACAATGAGCAGTTCTTC
- - TRBJ1-1 TRBV6-5 CASSPDSLENTEAFF TGTGCCAGCAGCCCCGACTCTCTCGAGAACACTGAAGCTTTCTTT
TRBD1 - TRBJ1-4 TRBV19 CASSPIQGASEKLFF TGTGCCAGTAGTCCGATACAGGGGGCCAGTGAAAAACTGTTTTTT
TRBD2 - TRBJ2-5 TRBV6-4 CASSAGTSGQETQYF TGTGCCAGCAGTGCTGGGACTAGCGGCCAAGAGACCCAGTACTTC
TRBD2 - TRBJ2-7 TRBV28 CASSFPGEGYEQYF TGTGCCAGCAGTTTCCCGGGGGAGGGCTACGAGCAGTACTTC
- - TRBJ1-2 TRBV14 CASSHASGTIINYGYTF TGTGCCAGCAGCCACGCATCCGGGACAATCATCAACTATGGCTACACCTTC
- - TRBJ2-1 TRBV5-1 CASNPAGANNEQFF TGCGCCAGCAACCCCGCGGGGGCTAACAATGAGCAGTTCTTC
TRBD2 - TRBJ2-3 TRBV4-1 CASWGGEQDTQYF TGCGCCAGCTGGGGGGGGGAACAGGATACGCAGTATTTT
- once TRBJ2-7 TRBV2 CASTEPGANYEQYF TGTGCCAGCACTGAGCCAGGGGCCAACTACGAGCAGTACTTC
TRBD2 - TRBJ2-1 TRBV4-1 CASSRYSGSMVNEQFF TGCGCCAGCAGCCGATATAGCGGGAGTATGGTGAATGAGCAGTTCTTC
- - TRBJ2-4 TRBV11-2 CASSLDLAKNIQYF TGTGCCAGCAGCTTAGACCTAGCCAAAAACATTCAGTACTTC
- - TRBJ2-3 TRBV5-1 CASSLEATTDTQYF TGCGCCAGCAGCTTGGAGGCGACTACAGATACGCAGTATTTT
TRBD2 - TRBJ2-1 TRBV28 CASSFGTRSQFF TGTGCCAGCAGTTTCGGGACTAGGAGTCAGTTCTTC
- - TRBJ1-1 TRBV13 CASSHTGWAEAFF TGTGCCAGCAGTCACACAGGTTGGGCTGAAGCTTTCTTT
- - TRBJ2-7 TRBV5-6 CASSSGTTYEQYF TGTGCCAGCAGCTCCGGGACAACCTACGAGCAGTACTTC
- - TRBJ2-3 TRBV21-1 CASSSPSRGRTDTQYF TGTGCCAGCAGCAGCCCTTCGCGGGGCCGCACAGATACGCAGTATTTT
- - TRBJ2-7 TRBV7-9 CASSLRVSYEQYF TGTGCCAGCAGCTTGCGGGTCTCCTACGAGCAGTACTTC
- - TRBJ1-1 TRBV14 CASSQGRVTEAFF TGTGCCAGCAGCCAAGGGAGGGTTACTGAAGCTTTCTTT
TRBD2 - TRBJ2-1 TRBV11-3 CASSLILAGAPEQFF TGTGCCAGCAGCTTAATCCTAGCGGGAGCCCCCGAGCAGTTCTTC
TRBD1 - TRBJ1-1 TRBV19 CASRGQGPEAFF TGTGCCAGTAGAGGACAGGGACCTGAAGCTTTCTTT
- - TRBJ2-7 TRBV9 CASSASGPAYEQYF TGTGCCAGCAGCGCGAGCGGTCCCGCCTACGAGCAGTACTTC
TRBD2 - TRBJ2-1 TRBV4-1 CASSQLHGRESGNEQFF TGCGCCAGCAGCCAGTTACATGGGCGGGAGTCTGGCAATGAGCAGTTCTTC
- - TRBJ1-6 TRBV28 CASNQGYNSPLHF TGTGCCAGCAACCAGGGATATAATTCACCCCTCCACTTT
TRBD2 - TRBJ2-1 TRBV7-3 CASRYGGDYNEQFF TGTGCCAGCCGGTACGGGGGGGATTACAATGAGCAGTTCTTC
- - TRBJ1-2 TRBV14 CASSQPNSRGYTF TGTGCCAGCAGCCAACCCAATTCGCGGGGCTACACCTTC
TRBD2 - TRBJ2-1 TRBV9 CASSESLSGTVYEQFF TGTGCCAGCAGCGAGAGTTTGAGCGGGACGGTCTATGAGCAGTTCTTC
- - TRBJ2-2 TRBV10-3 CAINPGNTGELFF TGTGCCATAAATCCGGGGAACACCGGGGAGCTGTTTTTT
TRBD2 - TRBJ2-5 TRBV11-2 CASSLGSSGSVETQYF TGTGCCAGCAGCTTAGGATCTAGCGGGAGTGTAGAGACCCAGTACTTC
TRBD1 - TRBJ1-6 TRBV5-8 CASSEFQTGPDNSPLHF TGTGCCAGCAGCGAATTCCAGACAGGGCCCGATAATTCACCCCTCCACTTT
- few TRBJ2-5 TRBV28 CASSDGGLSTETQYF TGTGCCAGCAGTGACGGAGGGTTGAGTACAGAGACCCAGTACTTC
- - TRBJ1-2 TRBV5-1 CASSGGTYRNYGYTF TGCGCCAGCAGCGGGGGGACCTATCGGAACTATGGCTACACCTTC
TRBD2 - TRBJ2-7 TRBV30 CAWSVAGGYEQYF TGTGCCTGGAGTGTAGCGGGAGGCTACGAGCAGTACTTC
- few TRBJ1-1 TRBV6-5 CANTLLNTEAFF TGTGCCAACACCCTTCTGAACACTGAAGCTTTCTTT
- - TRBJ1-4 TRBV18 CASSPPSSEKLFF TGTGCCAGCTCACCACCTTCTTCTGAAAAACTGTTTTTT
TRBD1 once TRBJ1-6 TRBV30 CAWNTGTDNSPLHF TGTGCCTGGAATACCGGGACAGATAATTCACCCCTCCACTTT
TRBD1 - TRBJ2-2 TRBV12-5 CASGVGGATGELFF TGTGCTAGTGGGGTAGGGGGCGCCACCGGGGAGCTGTTTTTT
- - TRBJ1-2 TRBV5-4 CASSGGYGYTF TGTGCCAGCTCCGGGGGCTATGGCTACACCTTC
- - TRBJ1-1 TRBV15 CATSPKDLGLLNTEAFF TGTGCCACCAGCCCTAAGGATCTTGGACTCCTGAACACTGAAGCTTTCTTT
TRBD1 - TRBJ1-2 TRBV27 CASSLRTGPNYGYTF TGTGCCAGCAGTTTACGGACAGGGCCTAACTATGGCTACACCTTC
TRBD2 - TRBJ2-3 TRBV29-1 CSGRGGTNNPTDTQYF TGCAGCGGGAGGGGAGGGACGAATAACCCCACAGATACGCAGTATTTT
- - TRBJ2-5 TRBV5-6 CASSLGLGFSQETQYF TGTGCCAGCAGCTTGGGGTTGGGCTTTTCTCAAGAGACCCAGTACTTC